Sequencing of this TCR beta chain was carried out in a study of blood T cell repertoires in COVID-19 (dated by TCRdb to 2018 to 2020). Regarding the study in general: Samples from collaborators originated in the United States, Italy and Spain and spanned both the acute and convalescent phases of COVID-19. Samples came from the ongoing ImmuneRACE study (first 160 participants) plus 1,254 subjects from 6 global collaborators. Deeply sampled blood TCRbeta repertoires from subjects exposed to, actively infected with, or recovered from COVID-19 were included in the dataset. Nearly every sample came with metadata listing a de-identified subject ID, COVID-19 status, age in years and sex. A freely available public database, intended as a resource for researchers studying the immune response to SARS-CoV-2, is where the repertoires were released. Where available, HLA class I and class II types were obtained from metadata supplied by the sample provider rather than from assay-based typing. The prospective study material was composed of cDNA or gDNA derived from T cells, B-cell-depleted T cells, or PBMCs. Here is what the overall study found, with its caveats: How much clinical and demographic metadata was included differed by source and by participant, and the metadata was provided uncurated.

The immunoSEQ Assay, a bias-controlled multiplex PCR, was used to amplify TCRbeta CDR3 regions from genomic DNA. Regarding the original processing steps: The number of nucleated cells in each sample was estimated from the amplification of reference gene primers within the assay. To quantify the absolute abundance of each unique TCRbeta CDR3 rearrangement, sequence reads were collapsed and filtered. Productive Simpson clonality was computed per sample as the square root of Simpson's diversity index over productive rearrangements. Imported from immuneACCESS, the table was reduced by TCRdb to in-frame sequences with V and J called. These copies leave out some clones; in studies compared against another copy, an unresolved V gene accounts for under half, and the cause of the remainder is not known. V and J calls and clone size are as listed in that table; D and trimming were resolved from the DNA. A total of a few hundred thousand clones appear in this sample, roughly 87% of them only once. Roughly 12% of the sample is held by the ten biggest clonotypes.

Details on this clone: It has no known antigen specificity. Nothing much larger sits one base from this clone, and base qualities are not available.

Another Seattle source contributed samples from volunteer blood donors who had recovered from COVID-19. Whole blood was collected in K2EDTA tubes by collaborating institutions according to the institutions' own protocols. Collaborator samples were shipped for TCRbeta analysis as frozen whole blood, isolated PBMCs, or DNA extracted from either sample type. For CDR1 and CDR2, the germline V gene (reference sequence) lists SEHNR and FQNEAQ. The junction shows trimming of 4 bases on V and 6 bases on J, plus 13 bases between the germline ends. Including the terminal cysteine and phenylalanine, the CDR3 comprises 15 residues. Only CDR3 DNA remains: 45 bases, in frame from the first base.

The sequence joins TRBV7-9 to TRBJ1-6; the D gene is perhaps TRBD1, from 5 matching bases. This clonotype originated in a woman aged 18-29 years who had recovered from COVID-19. The material sequenced was peripheral blood. DNA sequence: TGTGCCAGCAGCTCCTTTCTGGGGGGTAATTCACCCCTCCACTTT. Its amino acids are CASSSFLGGNSPLHF.